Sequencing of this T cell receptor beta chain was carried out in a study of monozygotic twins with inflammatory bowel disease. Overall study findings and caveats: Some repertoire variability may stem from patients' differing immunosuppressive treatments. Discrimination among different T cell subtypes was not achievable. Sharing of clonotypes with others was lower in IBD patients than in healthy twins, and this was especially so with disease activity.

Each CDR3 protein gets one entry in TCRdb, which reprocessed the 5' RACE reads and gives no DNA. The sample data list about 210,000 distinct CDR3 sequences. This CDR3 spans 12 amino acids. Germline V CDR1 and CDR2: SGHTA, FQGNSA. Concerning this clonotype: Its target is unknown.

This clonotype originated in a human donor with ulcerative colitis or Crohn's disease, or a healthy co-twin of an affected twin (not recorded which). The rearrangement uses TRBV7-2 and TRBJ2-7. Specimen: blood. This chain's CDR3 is CASSLIPYEQYF.